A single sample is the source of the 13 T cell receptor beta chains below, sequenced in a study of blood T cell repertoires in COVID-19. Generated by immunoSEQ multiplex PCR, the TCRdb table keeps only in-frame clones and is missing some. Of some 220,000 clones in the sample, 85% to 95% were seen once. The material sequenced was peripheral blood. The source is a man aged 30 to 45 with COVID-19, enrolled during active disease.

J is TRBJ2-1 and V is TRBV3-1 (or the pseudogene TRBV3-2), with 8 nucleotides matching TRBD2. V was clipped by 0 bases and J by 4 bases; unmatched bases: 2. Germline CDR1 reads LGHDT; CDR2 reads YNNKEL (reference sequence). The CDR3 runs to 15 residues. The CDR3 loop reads CASSQDSGAYNEQFF. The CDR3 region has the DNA TGTGCCAGCAGCCAAGATAGCGGGGCTTACAATGAGCAGTTCTTC.

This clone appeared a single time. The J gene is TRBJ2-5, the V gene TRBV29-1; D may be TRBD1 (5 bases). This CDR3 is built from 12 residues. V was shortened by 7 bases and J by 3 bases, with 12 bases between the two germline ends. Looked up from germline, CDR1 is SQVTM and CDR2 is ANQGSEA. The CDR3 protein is CSAAGQKETQYF. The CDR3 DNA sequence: TGCAGCGCCGCAGGGCAAAAAGAGACCCAGTACTTC.

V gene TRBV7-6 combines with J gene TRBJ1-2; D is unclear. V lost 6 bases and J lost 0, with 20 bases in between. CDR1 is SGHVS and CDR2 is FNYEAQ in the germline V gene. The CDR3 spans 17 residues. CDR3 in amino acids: CASSYGEGGNPNYGYTF. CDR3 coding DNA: TGTGCCAGCAGTTACGGGGAGGGCGGGAACCCTAACTATGGCTACACCTTC.

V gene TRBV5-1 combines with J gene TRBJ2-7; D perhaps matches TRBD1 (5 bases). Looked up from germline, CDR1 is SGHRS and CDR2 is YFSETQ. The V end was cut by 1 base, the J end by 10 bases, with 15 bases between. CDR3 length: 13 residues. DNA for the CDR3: TGCGCCAGCAGCTTGATGGACAACGGTTTACAGTACTTC. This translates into CASSLMDNGLQYF. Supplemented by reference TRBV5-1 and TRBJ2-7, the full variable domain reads KAGVTQTPRYLIKTRGQQVTLSCSPISGHRSVSWYQQTPGQGLQFLFEYFSETQRNKGNFPGRFSGRQFSNSRSEMNVSTLELGDSALYLCASSLMDNGLQYFGPGTRLTVT.

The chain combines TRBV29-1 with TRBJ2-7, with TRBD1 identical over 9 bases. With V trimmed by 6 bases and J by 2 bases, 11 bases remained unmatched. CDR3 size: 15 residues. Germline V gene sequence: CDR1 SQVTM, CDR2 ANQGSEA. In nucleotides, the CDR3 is TGCAGCGTCGCCGGGACAGGGTCTACCCCCTACGAGCAGTACTTC. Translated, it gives CSVAGTGSTPYEQYF.

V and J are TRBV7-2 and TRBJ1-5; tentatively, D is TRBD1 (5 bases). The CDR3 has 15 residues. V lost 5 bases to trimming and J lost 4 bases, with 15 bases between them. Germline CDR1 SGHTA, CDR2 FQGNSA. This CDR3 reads CASSAATGTNQPQHF. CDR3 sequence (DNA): TGTGCCAGCAGCGCCGCGACGGGGACTAATCAGCCCCAGCATTTT.

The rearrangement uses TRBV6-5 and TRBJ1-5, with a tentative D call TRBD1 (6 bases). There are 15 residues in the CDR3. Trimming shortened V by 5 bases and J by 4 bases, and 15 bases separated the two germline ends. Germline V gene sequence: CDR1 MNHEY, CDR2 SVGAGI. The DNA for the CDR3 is TGTGCCAGCAGTCCGGCCGGACAGAGAAATCAGCCCCAGCATTTT. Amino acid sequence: CASSPAGQRNQPQHF.

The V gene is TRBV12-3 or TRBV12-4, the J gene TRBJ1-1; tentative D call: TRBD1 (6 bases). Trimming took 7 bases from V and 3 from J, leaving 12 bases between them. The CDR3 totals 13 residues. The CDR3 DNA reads TGTGCCAGCAAGCAGGACAGTTACACTGAAGCTTTCTTT. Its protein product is CASKQDSYTEAFF.

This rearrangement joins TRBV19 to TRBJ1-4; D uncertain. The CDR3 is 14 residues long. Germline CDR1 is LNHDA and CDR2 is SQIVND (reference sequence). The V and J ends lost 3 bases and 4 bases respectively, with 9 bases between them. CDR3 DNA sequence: TGTGCCAGTAGTATCCCGGCGGGTAATGAAAAACTGTTTTTT. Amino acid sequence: CASSIPAGNEKLFF.

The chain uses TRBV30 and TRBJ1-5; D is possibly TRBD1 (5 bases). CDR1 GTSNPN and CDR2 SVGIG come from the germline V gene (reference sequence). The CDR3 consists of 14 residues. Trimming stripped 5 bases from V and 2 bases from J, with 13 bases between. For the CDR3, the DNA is TGTGCCTGGGCCCGGGGGATCGGCAATCAGCCCCAGCATTTT. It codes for CAWARGIGNQPQHF. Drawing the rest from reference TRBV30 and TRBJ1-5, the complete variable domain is SQTIHQWPATLVQPVGSPLSLECTVEGTSNPNLYWYRQAAGRGLQLLFYSVGIGQISSEVPQNLSASRPQDRQFILSSKKLLLSDSGFYLCAWARGIGNQPQHFGDGTRLSIL.

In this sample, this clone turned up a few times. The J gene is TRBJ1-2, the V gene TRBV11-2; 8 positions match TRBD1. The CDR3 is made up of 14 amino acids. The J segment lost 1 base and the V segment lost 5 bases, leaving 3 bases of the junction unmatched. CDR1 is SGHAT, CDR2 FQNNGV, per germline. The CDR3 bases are TGTGCCAGCAGCCTGGACAGGGTTAACTATGGCTACACCTTC. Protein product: CASSLDRVNYGYTF.

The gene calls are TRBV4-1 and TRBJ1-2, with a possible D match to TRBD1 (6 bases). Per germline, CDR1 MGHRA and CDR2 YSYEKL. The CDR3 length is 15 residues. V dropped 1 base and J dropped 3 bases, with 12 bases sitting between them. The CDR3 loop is CASSQVQGNDYGYTF. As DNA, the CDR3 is TGCGCCAGCAGCCAAGTTCAGGGGAACGACTATGGCTACACCTTC.

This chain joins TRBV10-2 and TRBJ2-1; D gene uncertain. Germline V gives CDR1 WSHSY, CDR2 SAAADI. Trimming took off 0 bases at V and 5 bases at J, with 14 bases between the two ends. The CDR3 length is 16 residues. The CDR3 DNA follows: TGCGCCAGCAGTGAGTCGTTTACGGGTCTCGACAATGAGCAGTTCTTC. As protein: CASSESFTGLDNEQFF.